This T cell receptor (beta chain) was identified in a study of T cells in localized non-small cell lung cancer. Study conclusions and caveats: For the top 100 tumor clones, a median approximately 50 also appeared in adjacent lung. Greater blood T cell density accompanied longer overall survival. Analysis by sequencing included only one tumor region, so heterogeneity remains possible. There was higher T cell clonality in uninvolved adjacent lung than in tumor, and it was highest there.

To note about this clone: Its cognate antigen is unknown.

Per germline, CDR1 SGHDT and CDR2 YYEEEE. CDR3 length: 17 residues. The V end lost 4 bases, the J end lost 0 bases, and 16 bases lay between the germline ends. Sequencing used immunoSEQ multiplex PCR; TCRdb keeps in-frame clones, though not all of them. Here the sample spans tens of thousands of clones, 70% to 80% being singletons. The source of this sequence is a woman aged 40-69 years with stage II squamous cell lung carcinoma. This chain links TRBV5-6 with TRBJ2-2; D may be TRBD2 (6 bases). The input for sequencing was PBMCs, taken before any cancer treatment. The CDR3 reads CASSRLGGEANTGELFF. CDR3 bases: TGTGCCAGCAGCCGGTTGGGGGGAGAAGCGAACACCGGGGAGCTGTTTTTT.